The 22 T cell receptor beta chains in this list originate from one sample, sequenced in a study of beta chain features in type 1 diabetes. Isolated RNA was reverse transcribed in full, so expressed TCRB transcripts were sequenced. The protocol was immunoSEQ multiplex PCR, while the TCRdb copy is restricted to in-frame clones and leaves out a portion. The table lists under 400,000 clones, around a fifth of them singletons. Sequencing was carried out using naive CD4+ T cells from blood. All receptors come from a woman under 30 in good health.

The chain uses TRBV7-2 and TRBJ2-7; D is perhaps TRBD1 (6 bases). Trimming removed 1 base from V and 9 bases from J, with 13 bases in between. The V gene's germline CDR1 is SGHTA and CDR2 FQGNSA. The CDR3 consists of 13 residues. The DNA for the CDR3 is TGTGCCAGCAGCTTAGACAGGGTCGGCCGGCAGTACTTC. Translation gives CASSLDRVGRQYF.

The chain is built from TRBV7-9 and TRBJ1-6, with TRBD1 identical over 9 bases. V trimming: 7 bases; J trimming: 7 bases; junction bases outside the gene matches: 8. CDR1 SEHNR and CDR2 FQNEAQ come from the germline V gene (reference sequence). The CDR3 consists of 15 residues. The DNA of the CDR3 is TGTGCCAGCAACGATCCCGGGACAGGGAATTCACCCCTCCACTTT. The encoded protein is CASNDPGTGNSPLHF. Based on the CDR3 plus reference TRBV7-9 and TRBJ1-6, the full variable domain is DTGVSQNPRHKITKRGQNVTFRCDPISEHNRLYWYRQTLGQGPEFLTYFQNEAQLEKSRLLSDRFSAERPKGSFSTLEIQRTEQGDSAMYLCASNDPGTGNSPLHFGNGTRLTVT.

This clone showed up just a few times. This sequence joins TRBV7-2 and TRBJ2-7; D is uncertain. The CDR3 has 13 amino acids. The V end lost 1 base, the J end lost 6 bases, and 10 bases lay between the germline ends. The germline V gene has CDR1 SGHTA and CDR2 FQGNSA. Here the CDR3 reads CASSLDGFSEQYF. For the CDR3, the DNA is TGTGCCAGCAGCTTAGACGGTTTCTCCGAGCAGTACTTC. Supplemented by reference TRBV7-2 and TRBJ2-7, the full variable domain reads GAGVSQSPSNKVTEKGKDVELRCDPISGHTALYWYRQSLGQGLEFLIYFQGNSAPDKSGLPSDRFSAERTGGSVSTLTIQRTQQEDSAVYLCASSLDGFSEQYFGPGTRLTVT.

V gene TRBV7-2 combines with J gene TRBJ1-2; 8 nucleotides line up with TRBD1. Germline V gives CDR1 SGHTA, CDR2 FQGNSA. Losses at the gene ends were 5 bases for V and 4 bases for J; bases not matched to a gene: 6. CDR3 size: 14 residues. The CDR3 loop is CASSPGGIGYGYTF. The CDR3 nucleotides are TGTGCCAGCAGCCCAGGGGGCATCGGCTATGGCTACACCTTC.

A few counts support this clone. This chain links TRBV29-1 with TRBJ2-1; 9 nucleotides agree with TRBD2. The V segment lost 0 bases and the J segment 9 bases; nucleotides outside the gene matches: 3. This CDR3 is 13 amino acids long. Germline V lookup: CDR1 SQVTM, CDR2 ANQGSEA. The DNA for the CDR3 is TGCAGCGTTGAAGAGGGTAGCGGGGGTGAGCAGTTCTTC. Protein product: CSVEEGSGGEQFF.

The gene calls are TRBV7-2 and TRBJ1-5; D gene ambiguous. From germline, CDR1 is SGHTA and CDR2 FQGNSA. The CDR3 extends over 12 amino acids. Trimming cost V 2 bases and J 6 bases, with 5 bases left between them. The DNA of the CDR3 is TGTGCCAGCAGCTTACTACGTCAGCCCCAGCATTTT. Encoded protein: CASSLLRQPQHF.

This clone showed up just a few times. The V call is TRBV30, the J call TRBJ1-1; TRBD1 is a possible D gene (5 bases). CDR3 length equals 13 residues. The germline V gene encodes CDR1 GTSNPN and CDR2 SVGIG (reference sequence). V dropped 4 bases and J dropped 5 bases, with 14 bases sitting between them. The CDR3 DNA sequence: TGTGCCTGGATGACATGGGGGGGGACTGAAGCTTTCTTT. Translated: CAWMTWGGTEAFF.

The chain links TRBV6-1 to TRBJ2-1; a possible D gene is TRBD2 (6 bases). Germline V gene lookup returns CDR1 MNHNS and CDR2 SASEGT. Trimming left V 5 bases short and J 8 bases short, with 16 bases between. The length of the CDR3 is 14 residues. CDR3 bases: TGTGCCAGCAGTCGGGACTCCGCTAGGGATGAGCAGTTCTTC. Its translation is CASSRDSARDEQFF.

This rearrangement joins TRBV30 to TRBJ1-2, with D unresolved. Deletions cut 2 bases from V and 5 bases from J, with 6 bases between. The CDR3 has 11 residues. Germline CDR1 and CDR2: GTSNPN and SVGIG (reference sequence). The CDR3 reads CAWSSQYGYTF. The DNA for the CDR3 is TGTGCCTGGAGTAGTCAGTATGGCTACACCTTC.

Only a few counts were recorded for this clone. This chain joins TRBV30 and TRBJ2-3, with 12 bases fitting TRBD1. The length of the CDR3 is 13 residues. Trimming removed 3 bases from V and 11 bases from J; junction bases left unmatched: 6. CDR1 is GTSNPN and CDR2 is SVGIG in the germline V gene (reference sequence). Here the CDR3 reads CAWRGTGGSVQYF. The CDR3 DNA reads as TGTGCCTGGAGGGGGACAGGGGGCAGCGTGCAGTATTTT. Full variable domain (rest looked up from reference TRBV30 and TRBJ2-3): SQTIHQWPATLVQPVGSPLSLECTVEGTSNPNLYWYRQAAGRGLQLLFYSVGIGQISSEVPQNLSASRPQDRQFILSSKKLLLSDSGFYLCAWRGTGGSVQYFGPGTRLTVL.

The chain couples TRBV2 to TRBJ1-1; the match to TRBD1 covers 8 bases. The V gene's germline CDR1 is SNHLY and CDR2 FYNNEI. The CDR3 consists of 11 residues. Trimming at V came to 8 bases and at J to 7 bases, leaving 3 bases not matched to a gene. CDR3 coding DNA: TGTGCCAGCGGACAGGGCGGTGAAGCTTTCTTT. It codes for CASGQGGEAFF.

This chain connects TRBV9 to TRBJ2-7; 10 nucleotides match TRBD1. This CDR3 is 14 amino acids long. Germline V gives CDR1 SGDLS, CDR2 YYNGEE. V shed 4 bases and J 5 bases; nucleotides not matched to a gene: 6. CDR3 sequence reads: CASSPRTGGNEQYF. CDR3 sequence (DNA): TGTGCCAGCAGCCCCCGGACAGGGGGTAACGAGCAGTACTTC.

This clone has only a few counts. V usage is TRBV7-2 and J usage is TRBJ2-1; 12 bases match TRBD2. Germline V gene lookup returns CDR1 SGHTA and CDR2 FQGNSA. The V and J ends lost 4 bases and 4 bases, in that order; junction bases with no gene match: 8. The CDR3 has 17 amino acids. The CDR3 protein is CASSSFRTSGTYNEQFF. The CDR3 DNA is TGTGCCAGCAGCTCTTTCCGGACTAGCGGGACTTACAATGAGCAGTTCTTC.

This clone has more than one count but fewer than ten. Here the CDR3 DNA reads TGTGCCAGCAGCCCGGGACTAGCGAGGGAAGAGACCCAGTACTTC. Its protein is CASSPGLAREETQYF. The gene calls are TRBV7-2 and TRBJ2-5; 10 positions agree with TRBD2. Unmatched junction bases numbered 6, after V lost 5 bases and J lost 3 bases. This CDR3 contains 15 residues. Per the germline V gene, CDR1 is SGHTA and CDR2 is FQGNSA.

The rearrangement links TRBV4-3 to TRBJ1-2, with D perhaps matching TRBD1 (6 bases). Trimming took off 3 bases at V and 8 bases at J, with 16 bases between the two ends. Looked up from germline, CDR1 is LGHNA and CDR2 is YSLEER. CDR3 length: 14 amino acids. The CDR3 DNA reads TGCGCCAGCAGCCAGGGAGGGCTCACAGGGGGCTACACCTTC. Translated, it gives CASSQGGLTGGYTF.

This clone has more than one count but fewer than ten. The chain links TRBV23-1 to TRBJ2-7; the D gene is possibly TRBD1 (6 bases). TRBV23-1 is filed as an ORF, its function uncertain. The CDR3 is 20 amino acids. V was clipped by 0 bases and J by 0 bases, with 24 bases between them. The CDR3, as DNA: TGCGCCAGCAGTCAATCAAAGAGGGACAAGGGGCTCTCCAGCTCCTACGAGCAGTACTTC. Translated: CASSQSKRDKGLSSSYEQYF.

The CDR3 sequence: CASSPLTGLPSTDTQYF. CDR3 bases: TGTGCCAGCAGCCCCTTGACCGGACTCCCTTCCACAGATACGCAGTATTTT. The chain has TRBV4-2 and TRBJ2-3; possible D gene TRBD2, 5 bases. V was clipped by 4 bases and J by 2 bases, with 19 bases between them. CDR3 size: 17 residues. CDR1 is LGHNA, CDR2 YNFKEQ, per germline.

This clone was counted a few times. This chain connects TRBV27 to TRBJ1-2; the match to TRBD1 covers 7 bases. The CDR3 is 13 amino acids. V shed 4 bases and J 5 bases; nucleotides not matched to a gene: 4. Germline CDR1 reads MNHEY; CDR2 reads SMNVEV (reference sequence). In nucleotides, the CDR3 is TGTGCCAGCAGTTCACAACAGGGGTATGGCTACACCTTC. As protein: CASSSQQGYGYTF.

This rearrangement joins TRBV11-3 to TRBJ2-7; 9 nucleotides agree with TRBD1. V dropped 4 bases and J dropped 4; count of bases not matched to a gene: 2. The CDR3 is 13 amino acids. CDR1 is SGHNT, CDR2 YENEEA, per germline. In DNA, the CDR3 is TGTGCCAGCAGCTGGGGACAGGGATACGAGCAGTACTTC. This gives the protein CASSWGQGYEQYF. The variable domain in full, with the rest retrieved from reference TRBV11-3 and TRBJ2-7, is EAGVVQSPRYKIIEKKQPVAFWCNPISGHNTLYWYLQNLGQGPELLIRYENEEAVDDSQLPKDRFSAERLKGVDSTLKIQPAELGDSAVYLCASSWGQGYEQYFGPGTRLTVT.

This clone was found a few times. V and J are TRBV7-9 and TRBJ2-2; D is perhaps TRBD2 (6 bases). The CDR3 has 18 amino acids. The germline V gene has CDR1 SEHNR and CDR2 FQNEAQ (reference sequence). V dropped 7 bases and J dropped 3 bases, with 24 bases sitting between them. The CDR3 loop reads CASTPIIDAGRHTGELFF. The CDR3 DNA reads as TGTGCCAGCACCCCGATAATCGACGCCGGGAGACACACCGGGGAGCTGTTTTTT.

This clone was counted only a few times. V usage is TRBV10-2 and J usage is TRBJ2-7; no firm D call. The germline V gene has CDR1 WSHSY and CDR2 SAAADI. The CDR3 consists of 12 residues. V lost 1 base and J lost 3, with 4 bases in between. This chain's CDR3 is CASSEWSYEQYF. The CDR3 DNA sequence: TGCGCCAGCAGTGAGTGGAGCTACGAGCAGTACTTC.

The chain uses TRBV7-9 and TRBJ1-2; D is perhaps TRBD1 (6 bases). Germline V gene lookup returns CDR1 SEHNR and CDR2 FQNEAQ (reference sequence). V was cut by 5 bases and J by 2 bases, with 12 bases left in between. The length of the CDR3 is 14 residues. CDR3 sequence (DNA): TGTGCCAGCAGCCCTCGAACAGGGAACTATGGCTACACCTTC. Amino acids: CASSPRTGNYGYTF.